The 6 T cell receptor beta chains presented below share a single source sample, sequenced in a study of blood T cell repertoires in COVID-19. Clones were read by immunoSEQ multiplex PCR, and TCRdb kept only the in-frame ones, dropping some. Of under 170,000 clones listed, around four fifths are singletons. Sequenced input: peripheral blood. These receptors were obtained from a man in his 70s with acute or convalescent COVID-19.

This clone was detected once. This chain uses TRBV6-5 with TRBJ1-1; tentative D call: TRBD1 (5 bases). V gave up 4 bases and J gave up 0 bases, with 12 bases separating them. CDR3 length: 15 amino acids. The germline gives CDR1 MNHEY, CDR2 SVGAGI. The CDR3 sequence: CASSSGRRMNTEAFF. As DNA, the CDR3 is TGTGCCAGCAGTTCAGGGCGGAGAATGAACACTGAAGCTTTCTTT.

The rearrangement uses TRBV18 and TRBJ2-5; D not resolved. Germline V gene lookup returns CDR1 KGHSH and CDR2 LQKENI. The CDR3 runs 13 residues. The V gene lost 3 bases and the J gene lost 5 bases, with 10 bases spanning the gap. In DNA, the CDR3 is TGTGCCAGCTCACCTAGCAACGCGGAGACCCAGTACTTC. Its protein product is CASSPSNAETQYF.

The DNA of the CDR3 is TGTGCCACCCATCGATTTAGTGCGGGTGAGGAGCAGTTCTTC. Protein product: CATHRFSAGEEQFF. V usage is TRBV6-5 and J usage is TRBJ2-1; D is possibly TRBD2 (5 bases). The germline gives CDR1 MNHEY, CDR2 SVGAGI. CDR3 length: 14 residues. V gave up 10 bases and J gave up 10 bases, with 23 bases separating them.

This chain uses TRBV12-2 with TRBJ2-2; the D call in the table, TRBD1, was not verified against the DNA. TRBV12-2 is described as a pseudogene. The length of the CDR3 is 17 residues. CDR3 sequence: CASRLGGTEANTGELFF. As DNA, the CDR3 is TGTGCAAGTCGCTTAGGAGGGACAGAAGCGAACACCGGGGAGCTGTTTTTT.

The rearrangement joins TRBV7-6 to TRBJ1-1; a possible D gene is TRBD1 (6 bases). Trimming left V 4 bases short and J 5 bases short, with 23 bases between. This CDR3 has 17 amino acids. Germline V gene data show CDR1 as SGHVS and CDR2 as FNYEAQ. The CDR3 DNA sequence: TGTGCCAGCAGCTCATTTGGGGGGGCCCTCAGAACAACTGAAGCTTTCTTT. This encodes CASSSFGGALRTTEAFF.

The gene calls are TRBV3-1 (or the pseudogene TRBV3-2) and TRBJ2-7; no clear D gene. From germline, CDR1 is LGHDT and CDR2 YNNKEL (reference sequence). Trimming removed 4 bases from V and 2 bases from J, with 9 bases in between. This CDR3 has 13 amino acids. The CDR3 DNA sequence: TGTGCCAGCAGCCCGAGAGATCCCTACGAGCAGTACTTC. This codes for CASSPRDPYEQYF.